The 12 T cell receptor beta chains presented below share a single source sample, sequenced in a study of cytomegalovirus exposure and HLA in healthy donors. Primers included in the PCR were 60 Vbeta and 13 Jbeta primers. Only in-frame clones appear in the TCRdb table, and some are missing; sequencing was by immunoSEQ multiplex PCR. In the table there are roughly 120,000 clones, less than 80% of which are singletons. The specimen sequenced was PBMCs. The receptors were gathered from a middle-aged man in good health and CMV-seropositive.

Concerning this clone: The junction differs from germline at one of its ends, possibly a read error. This chain connects TRBV5-1 to TRBJ2-1; unclear D gene. Germline V CDR1 and CDR2: SGHRS, YFSETQ. This CDR3 region has 13 residues. CDR3: CAGSLYPPNEQFF. The CDR3 nucleotides are TGCGCCGGCAGCTTGTATCCCCCCAATGAGCAGTTCTTC. The full variable domain, with the rest looked up from reference TRBV5-1 and TRBJ2-1, is KAGVTQTPRYLIKTRGQQVTLSCSPISGHRSVSWYQQTPGQGLQFLFEYFSETQRNKGNFPGRFSGRQFSNSRSEMNVSTLELGDSALYLCAGSLYPPNEQFFGPGTRLTVL.

The chain employs TRBV13 and TRBJ2-5; 7 bases align to TRBD2. V shed 0 bases and J 5 bases; nucleotides not matched to a gene: 3. This CDR3 contains 14 residues. The germline CDR1 and CDR2 sequences are PRHDT and FYEKMQ (reference sequence). CDR3 amino acids: CASSLGTSWETQYF. DNA of the CDR3: TGTGCCAGCAGCTTAGGGACTAGCTGGGAGACCCAGTACTTC.

The CDR3: CASSNPPGLTSTDTQYF. The CDR3 DNA is TGCGCCAGCAGCAACCCCCCCGGACTAACCAGCACAGATACGCAGTATTTT. V is TRBV5-1 and J is TRBJ2-3; D may be TRBD2 (6 bases). The CDR3 is made up of 17 amino acids. The germline CDR1 and CDR2 sequences are SGHRS and YFSETQ. Trimming left V 4 bases short and J 0 bases short, with 18 bases between. The complete variable domain, with remaining parts taken from reference TRBV5-1 and TRBJ2-3, reads KAGVTQTPRYLIKTRGQQVTLSCSPISGHRSVSWYQQTPGQGLQFLFEYFSETQRNKGNFPGRFSGRQFSNSRSEMNVSTLELGDSALYLCASSNPPGLTSTDTQYFGPGTRLTVL.

J is TRBJ1-1 and V is TRBV12-5; D is undetermined. CDR1 is LGHNT, CDR2 FRNRAP, per germline. The V end was cut by 7 bases, the J end by 1 base, with 13 bases between. The CDR3 is made up of 14 amino acids. The CDR3 spells CASAYTAGNTEAFF. DNA for the CDR3: TGTGCTAGTGCCTATACCGCGGGGAACACTGAAGCTTTCTTT.

This chain uses TRBV19 with TRBJ2-7; TRBD1 matches at 10 bases. This CDR3 is 16 amino acids long. The V gene's germline CDR1 is LNHDA and CDR2 SQIVND (reference sequence). The ends lost 3 bases at V and 7 bases at J; junction bases unmatched: 12. In DNA form, the CDR3 reads TGTGCCAGTAGTATTTATGCAGGACAGGGGGTCGGAGAGCAGTACTTC. This encodes CASSIYAGQGVGEQYF.

This rearrangement joins TRBV5-1 to TRBJ2-7, with 9 nucleotides matching TRBD2. There are 15 residues in the CDR3. The V segment lost 0 bases and the J segment 5 bases; nucleotides outside the gene matches: 6. Germline V gene data show CDR1 as SGHRS and CDR2 as YFSETQ. CDR3 sequence (DNA): TGCGCCAGCAGCTTGGAAGGCGGGGGGGCCGACGAGCAGTACTTC. Its translation: CASSLEGGGADEQYF.

The chain is built from TRBV29-1 and TRBJ2-1, with D maybe TRBD2 (6 bases). CDR3 length: 12 amino acids. The germline CDR1 and CDR2 sequences are SQVTM and ANQGSEA. Trimming shortened V by 4 bases and J by 6 bases, and 10 bases separated the two germline ends. The CDR3: CSVGPGGNEQFF. The CDR3 region has the DNA TGCAGCGTTGGGCCCGGGGGCAATGAGCAGTTCTTC.

The chain employs TRBV14 and TRBJ2-7; TRBD1 matches at 8 bases. CDR3 length equals 14 residues. The germline V gene has CDR1 SGHDN and CDR2 FVKESK. The trim removed 3 bases at V and 4 bases at J, leaving 5 bases unmatched. The CDR3 reads CASSHGQGKYEQYF. CDR3 in DNA: TGTGCCAGCAGCCACGGACAGGGAAAGTACGAGCAGTACTTC.

V gene TRBV6-5 combines with J gene TRBJ2-1, with D perhaps matching TRBD2 (5 bases). CDR1 is MNHEY, CDR2 SVGAGI, per germline. V dropped 5 bases and J dropped 7 bases, with 15 bases sitting between them. The CDR3 extends over 14 amino acids. CDR3 coding DNA: TGTGCCAGCAGTGAGGGCCGCTTCGGGAATGAGCAGTTCTTC. Protein: CASSEGRFGNEQFF.

There are a few counts of this clone. The chain carries TRBV2 and TRBJ2-1; 7 bases line up with TRBD2. V trimming: 5 bases; J trimming: 0 bases; junction bases outside the gene matches: 4. CDR1 is SNHLY, CDR2 FYNNEI, per germline. The CDR3 has 15 residues. CDR3 DNA: TGTGCCAGCAGTTCTCTAGCGGTCTCCTACAATGAGCAGTTCTTC. The encoded protein is CASSSLAVSYNEQFF.

The J gene is TRBJ1-6, the V gene TRBV19; 7 nucleotides align to TRBD1. The CDR3 extends over 14 amino acids. Trimming removed 5 bases from V and 5 bases from J; junction bases left unmatched: 3. In germline, CDR1 is LNHDA, CDR2 SQIVND (reference sequence). The CDR3 reads CASSVQGNNSPLHF. As DNA, the CDR3 is TGTGCCAGTAGTGTACAGGGGAATAATTCACCCCTCCACTTT.

V usage is TRBV5-4 and J usage is TRBJ2-3, with D maybe TRBD2 (6 bases). Trimming shortened V by 1 base and J by 3 bases, and 12 bases separated the two germline ends. The germline V gene has CDR1 SGHNT and CDR2 YYREEE (reference sequence). The CDR3 is 15 amino acids. CDR3 DNA sequence: TGTGCCAGCAGCTTGCGGGCAGGGAGGACAGATACGCAGTATTTT. This codes for CASSLRAGRTDTQYF.